This T cell receptor beta chain came from a study of T cells in localized non-small cell lung cancer. Study-wide results and limits: Heterogeneity remains possible, as sequencing covered one tumor region only. Appearing in adjacent lung were a median about 50 of the top 100 tumor clones.

TCRdb's copy holds only in-frame clones and misses some; the assay was immunoSEQ multiplex PCR. The table has around 2,800 clones, over 20% seen once; the top ten hold 8.5% to 14%. There are 15 residues in the CDR3. Trimming cost V 5 bases and J 6 bases, with 17 bases left between them. The germline V gene has CDR1 LNHDA and CDR2 SQIVND (reference sequence). For this clone: Its antigen is not identified.

The gene calls are TRBV19 and TRBJ1-5; a weak D match, TRBD1 (5 bases). This specimen was normal lung tissue next to the tumor, taken before any cancer treatment. This clonotype was sampled from a woman aged 40-70 years with stage I lung adenocarcinoma. The CDR3 sequence is CASSHGGRAGQPQHF. The CDR3 DNA reads as TGTGCCAGTAGTCACGGAGGCAGGGCGGGTCAGCCCCAGCATTTT.